One sample yielded the 3 T cell receptor beta chains listed below, sequenced in a study of blood T cell repertoires in COVID-19. Some clones are missing from TCRdb's copy, which holds only in-frame ones; the method was immunoSEQ multiplex PCR. The sample has some 80,000 clones, roughly 90% seen once. Sequencing was carried out using peripheral blood. The receptors stem from a man aged 50 to 60 with COVID-19, enrolled during active disease.

This chain uses TRBV7-9 with TRBJ2-2, with 9 bases aligning to TRBD1. Germline V gives CDR1 SEHNR, CDR2 FQNEAQ (reference sequence). This CDR3 has 14 amino acids. The junction had 9 bases not matched to a gene; V was cut back by 8 bases and J by 8 bases. The CDR3 sequence is CASDHNRGLGELFF. CDR3 nucleotide sequence: TGTGCCAGCGATCACAACAGGGGGCTGGGGGAGCTGTTTTTT.

This clone was seen once. V and J are TRBV5-1 and TRBJ2-7; 7 positions agree with TRBD2. The CDR3 loop spans 15 amino acids. Germline lookup yields CDR1 SGHRS and CDR2 YFSETQ. Trimming took 4 bases from V and 0 from J; bases not matched to a gene: 7. The DNA of the CDR3 is TGCGCCAGCAGCCCTAGCGGCACCAACTCCTACGAGCAGTACTTC. It encodes CASSPSGTNSYEQYF.

The CDR3 sequence: CASSPYSSGSAYEQYF. In DNA, the CDR3 is TGTGCCAGCAGCCCATATTCTAGCGGGTCCGCCTACGAGCAGTACTTC. The gene calls are TRBV9 and TRBJ2-7; 8 nucleotides agree with TRBD2. This CDR3 has 16 residues. Germline trimming cut 4 bases from V and 2 bases from J; bases unmatched to any gene: 11. CDR1 is SGDLS, CDR2 YYNGEE, per germline. Combining the CDR3 with reference TRBV9 and TRBJ2-7 gives the whole variable domain DSGVTQTPKHLITATGQRVTLRCSPRSGDLSVYWYQQSLDQGLQFLIQYYNGEERAKGNILERFSAQQFPDLHSELNLSSLELGDSALYFCASSPYSSGSAYEQYFGPGTRLTVT.